The present T cell receptor (beta chain) was sequenced within a study of cytomegalovirus exposure and HLA in healthy donors. Turning to the study itself: When 350 to 500 donors were genotyped, roughly 80% of them were found to fall in the Caucasian-associated ancestry cluster.

This CDR3 comprises 15 residues. CDR1 SGHRS and CDR2 YFSETQ come from the germline V gene. The ends lost 2 bases at V and 1 base at J; junction bases unmatched: 1. Nominally healthy donors provided the samples, though records likely missed some immune exposures. PCR involved 60 Vbeta and 13 Jbeta primers. Assay: immunoSEQ multiplex PCR; the TCRdb copy retains only in-frame clones and omits some. The sample has about 140,000 clones; around 79% are singletons. The chain combines TRBV5-1 with TRBJ2-3; 10 bases line up with TRBD1. The TCR sequence derives from a woman between 45 and 60 years old in good health and CMV-seropositive. Material for sequencing was PBMCs. CDR3 nucleotides: TGCGCCAGCAGCTTCGGGACAGGGGGCACAGATACGCAGTATTTT. Translated: CASSFGTGGTDTQYF. The whole variable domain, filled in from reference TRBV5-1 and TRBJ2-3, reads KAGVTQTPRYLIKTRGQQVTLSCSPISGHRSVSWYQQTPGQGLQFLFEYFSETQRNKGNFPGRFSGRQFSNSRSEMNVSTLELGDSALYLCASSFGTGGTDTQYFGPGTRLTVL.